This T cell receptor (beta chain) derives from a study of STAT3 mutations in large granular lymphocyte leukemia. From germline, CDR1 is GTSNPN and CDR2 SVGIG (reference sequence). The CDR3 has 13 amino acids. With 4 bases removed from V and 5 bases from J, the gap between germline ends came to 14 bases. Study-wide points: Clonal expansion was inferred from other time points because no sample existed at each clone's first appearance. At least one immunodominant TCR beta clonotype appeared in every T-cell large granular lymphocyte leukemia patient.

As to this clone: What it binds is unknown.

Each sample's TCRbeta library yielded on average around 44,000 productive templates. The method was immunoSEQ multiplex PCR; TCRdb's version includes in-frame clones alone and lacks a portion of them. This sample yields 10,000 or so clones, of which around nine tenths are seen a single time; about 29% belongs to the top ten. The rearrangement links TRBV30 to TRBJ2-5, with a tentative D call TRBD2 (5 bases). The sample taken for sequencing was peripheral blood mononuclear cells. The receptor comes from a man aged 60 to 75 with T-cell large granular lymphocyte leukemia. Some clones in this sample may be carry-over from other donors' samples. CDR3 amino acids: CAWKSRGWETQYF. The CDR3 region has the DNA TGTGCCTGGAAGAGTCGGGGTTGGGAGACCCAGTACTTC.